The T cell receptor beta chain under discussion was sequenced for a study of T cell repertoires in cytomegalovirus infection. The CDR3 consists of 14 residues. V lost 4 bases, J lost 2 bases, and 11 bases lay in between. The V gene's germline CDR1 is SEHNR and CDR2 FQNEAQ (reference sequence). MiXCR, run by TCRdb on the reads, gives a single entry per CDR3 protein. The data contain some 320,000 distinct CDR3 sequences, around 9.5% of them singletons. In this sample, this clonotype turned up many times. The chain links TRBV7-9 to TRBJ2-5; D is ambiguous. This receptor was taken from a human donor in good health (CMV status not recorded). Some clones in this sample may be carry-over from other donors' samples. Sequences were obtained from PBMCs. CDR3 residues: CASSSTGIQETQYF. Written as DNA, the CDR3 is TGTGCCAGCAGCTCCACGGGCATTCAAGAGACCCAGTACTTC.